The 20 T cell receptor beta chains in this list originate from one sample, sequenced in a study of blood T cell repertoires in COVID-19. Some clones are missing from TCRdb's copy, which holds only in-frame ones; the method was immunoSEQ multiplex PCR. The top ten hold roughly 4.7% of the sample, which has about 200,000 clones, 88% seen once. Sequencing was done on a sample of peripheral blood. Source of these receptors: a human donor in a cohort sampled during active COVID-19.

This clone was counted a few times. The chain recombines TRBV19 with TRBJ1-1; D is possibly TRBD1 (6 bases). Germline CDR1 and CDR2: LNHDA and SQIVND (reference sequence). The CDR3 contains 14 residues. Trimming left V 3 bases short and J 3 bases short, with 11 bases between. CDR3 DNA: TGTGCCAGTAGTATCCAGACAGGCTACACTGAAGCTTTCTTT. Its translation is CASSIQTGYTEAFF.

The CDR3 DNA sequence: TGTGCCAGCAGTTACTCGTCAGGGAGGAACGAAAAACTGTTTTTT. Translation gives CASSYSSGRNEKLFF. The chain links TRBV6-6 to TRBJ1-4; TRBD1 is a possible D gene (5 bases). The germline V and J ends were trimmed by 0 bases and 8 bases, with 13 bases remaining between them. There are 15 residues in the CDR3. Germline lookup yields CDR1 MNHNY and CDR2 SVGAGI (reference sequence).

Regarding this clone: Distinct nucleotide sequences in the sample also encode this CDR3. In DNA, the CDR3 is TGCGCCAGCAGCTTGGCCGGCGGTACCTACAATGAGCAGTTCTTC. Translation: CASSLAGGTYNEQFF. The rearrangement joins TRBV5-1 to TRBJ2-1, with D unclear. CDR3 size: 15 residues. Germline V gene sequence: CDR1 SGHRS, CDR2 YFSETQ. V was clipped by 0 bases and J by 2 bases, with 9 bases between them.

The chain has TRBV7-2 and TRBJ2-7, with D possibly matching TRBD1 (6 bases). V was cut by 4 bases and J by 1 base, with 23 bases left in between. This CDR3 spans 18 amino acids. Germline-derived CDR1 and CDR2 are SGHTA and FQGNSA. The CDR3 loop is CASSSGLTGSLFSYEQYF. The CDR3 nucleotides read TGTGCCAGCAGCTCGGGCCTAACAGGGTCCCTTTTTTCCTACGAGCAGTACTTC.

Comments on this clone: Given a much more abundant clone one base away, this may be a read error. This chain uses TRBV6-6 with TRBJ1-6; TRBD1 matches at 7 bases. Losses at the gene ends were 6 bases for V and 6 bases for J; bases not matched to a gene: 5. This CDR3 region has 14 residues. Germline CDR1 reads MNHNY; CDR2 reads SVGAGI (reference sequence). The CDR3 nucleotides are TGTGCCAGCAGCCTAGGACAGGCTAATTCACCCCTCCACTTT. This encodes CASSLGQANSPLHF.

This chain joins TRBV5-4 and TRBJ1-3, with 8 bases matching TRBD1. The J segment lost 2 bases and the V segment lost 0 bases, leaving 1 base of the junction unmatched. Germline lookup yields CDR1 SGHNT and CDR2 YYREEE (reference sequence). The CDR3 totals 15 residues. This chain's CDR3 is CASSLAGQAGNTIYF. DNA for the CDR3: TGTGCCAGCAGCTTGGCGGGACAGGCTGGAAACACCATATATTTT.

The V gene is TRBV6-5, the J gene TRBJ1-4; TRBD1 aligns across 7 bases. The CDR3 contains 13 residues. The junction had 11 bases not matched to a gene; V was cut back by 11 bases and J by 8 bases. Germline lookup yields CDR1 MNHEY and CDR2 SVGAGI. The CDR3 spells CAASLGGREKLFF. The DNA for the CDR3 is TGTGCCGCGTCGCTAGGGGGCCGAGAAAAACTGTTTTTT.

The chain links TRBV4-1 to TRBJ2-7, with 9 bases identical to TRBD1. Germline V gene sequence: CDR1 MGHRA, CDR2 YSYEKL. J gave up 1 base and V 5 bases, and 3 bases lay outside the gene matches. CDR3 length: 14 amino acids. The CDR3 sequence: CASSAGQGSYEQYF. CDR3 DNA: TGCGCCAGCAGCGCGGGACAGGGTTCCTACGAGCAGTACTTC.

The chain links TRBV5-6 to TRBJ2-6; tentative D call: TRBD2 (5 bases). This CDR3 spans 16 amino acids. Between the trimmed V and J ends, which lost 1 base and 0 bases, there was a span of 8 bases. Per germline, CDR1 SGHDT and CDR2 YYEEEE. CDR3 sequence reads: CASSLRGTSGANVLTF. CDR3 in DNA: TGTGCCAGCAGCTTGCGGGGAACCTCTGGGGCCAACGTCCTGACTTTC.

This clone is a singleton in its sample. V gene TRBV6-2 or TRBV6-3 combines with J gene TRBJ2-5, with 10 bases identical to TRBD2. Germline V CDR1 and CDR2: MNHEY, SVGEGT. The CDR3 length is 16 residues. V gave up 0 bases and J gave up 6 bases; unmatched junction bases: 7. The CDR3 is CASSYSSSGGGQTQYF. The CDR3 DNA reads TGTGCCAGCAGTTACTCGAGCAGCGGGGGGGGTCAGACCCAGTACTTC.

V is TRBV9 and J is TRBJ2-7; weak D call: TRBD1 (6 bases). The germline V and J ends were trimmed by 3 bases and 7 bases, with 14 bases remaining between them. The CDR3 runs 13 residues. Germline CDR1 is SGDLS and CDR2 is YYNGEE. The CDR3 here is CASSEWDTGEQYF. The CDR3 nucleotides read TGTGCCAGCAGCGAGTGGGACACTGGAGAGCAGTACTTC. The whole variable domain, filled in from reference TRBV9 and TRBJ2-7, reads DSGVTQTPKHLITATGQRVTLRCSPRSGDLSVYWYQQSLDQGLQFLIQYYNGEERAKGNILERFSAQQFPDLHSELNLSSLELGDSALYFCASSEWDTGEQYFGPGTRLTVT.

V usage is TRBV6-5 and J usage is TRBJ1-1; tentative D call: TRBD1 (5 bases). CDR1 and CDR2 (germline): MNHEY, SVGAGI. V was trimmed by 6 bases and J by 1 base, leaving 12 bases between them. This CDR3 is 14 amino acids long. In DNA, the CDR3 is TGTGCCAGCAGCTACGACAGAAGGAACACTGAAGCTTTCTTT. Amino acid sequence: CASSYDRRNTEAFF.

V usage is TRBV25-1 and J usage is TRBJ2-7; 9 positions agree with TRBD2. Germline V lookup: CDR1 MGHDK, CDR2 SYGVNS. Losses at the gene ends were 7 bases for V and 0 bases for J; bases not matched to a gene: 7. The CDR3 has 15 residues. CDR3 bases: TGTGCCAGCACTTTTTCTAGCGGGGCCTCCTACGAGCAGTACTTC. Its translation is CASTFSSGASYEQYF.

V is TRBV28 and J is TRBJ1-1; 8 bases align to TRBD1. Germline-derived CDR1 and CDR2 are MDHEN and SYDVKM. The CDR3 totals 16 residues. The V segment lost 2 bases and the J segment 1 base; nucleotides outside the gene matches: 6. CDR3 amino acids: CASSLRPGTGNTEAFF. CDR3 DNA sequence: TGTGCCAGCAGTTTACGTCCCGGGACAGGGAACACTGAAGCTTTCTTT.

The CDR3 here is CASSPDPGRRYTEAFF. The CDR3 DNA reads TGTGCCAGCAGTCCAGATCCGGGAAGGAGGTACACTGAAGCTTTCTTT. V gene TRBV27 combines with J gene TRBJ1-1, with D unclear. The ends were cut back, 5 bases at V and 3 bases at J, with 19 bases in the middle. The CDR3 sequence is 16 residues long. Germline CDR1 is MNHEY and CDR2 is SMNVEV (reference sequence).

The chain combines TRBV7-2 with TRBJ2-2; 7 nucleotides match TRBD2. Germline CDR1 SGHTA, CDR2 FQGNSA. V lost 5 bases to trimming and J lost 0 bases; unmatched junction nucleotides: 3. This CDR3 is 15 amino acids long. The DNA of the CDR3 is TGTGCCAGCAGCGGCCTAGCGGCGAACACCGGGGAGCTGTTTTTT. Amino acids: CASSGLAANTGELFF.

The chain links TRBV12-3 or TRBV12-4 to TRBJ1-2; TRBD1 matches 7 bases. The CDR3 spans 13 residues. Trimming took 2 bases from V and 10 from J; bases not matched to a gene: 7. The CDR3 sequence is CASSLKGTVSYTF. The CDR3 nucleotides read TGTGCCAGCAGTTTAAAGGGGACAGTTTCCTACACCTTC.

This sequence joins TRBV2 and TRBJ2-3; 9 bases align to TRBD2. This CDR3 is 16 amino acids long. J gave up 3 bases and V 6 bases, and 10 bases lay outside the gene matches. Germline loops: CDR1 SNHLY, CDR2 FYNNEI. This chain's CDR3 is CASRLLAGYATDTQYF. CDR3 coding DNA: TGTGCCAGCAGGCTCCTAGCGGGATATGCGACAGATACGCAGTATTTT.

CDR3: CASSEGGGAQPQHF. As DNA, the CDR3 is TGTGCCAGCAGTGAAGGGGGAGGTGCTCAGCCCCAGCATTTT. V is TRBV6-1 and J is TRBJ1-5; no definite D call. The CDR3 is made up of 14 amino acids. V was pared by 1 base and J by 6 bases, with 10 bases between. Germline CDR1 MNHNS, CDR2 SASEGT.

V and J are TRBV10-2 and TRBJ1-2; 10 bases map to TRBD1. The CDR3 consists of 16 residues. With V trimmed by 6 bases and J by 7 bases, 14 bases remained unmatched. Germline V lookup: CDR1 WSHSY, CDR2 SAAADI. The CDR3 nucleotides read TGCGCCAGCAGCACAGGGACAGGGGACGGAGTAGGTGGCTACACCTTC. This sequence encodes CASSTGTGDGVGGYTF.